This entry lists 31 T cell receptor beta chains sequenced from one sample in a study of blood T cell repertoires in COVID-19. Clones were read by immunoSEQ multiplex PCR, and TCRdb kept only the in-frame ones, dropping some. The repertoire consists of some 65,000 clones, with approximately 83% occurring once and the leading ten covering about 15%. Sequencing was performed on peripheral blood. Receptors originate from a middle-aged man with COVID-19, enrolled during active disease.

The CDR3 nucleotides are TGTGCCAGCAGTTCGACAGTTTACGAGCAGTACTTC. Amino acid sequence: CASSSTVYEQYF. This chain joins TRBV27 and TRBJ2-7; maybe TRBD1 (5 bases). Germline V CDR1 and CDR2: MNHEY, SMNVEV (reference sequence). The length of the CDR3 is 12 residues. Trimming stripped 4 bases from V and 4 bases from J, with 8 bases between.

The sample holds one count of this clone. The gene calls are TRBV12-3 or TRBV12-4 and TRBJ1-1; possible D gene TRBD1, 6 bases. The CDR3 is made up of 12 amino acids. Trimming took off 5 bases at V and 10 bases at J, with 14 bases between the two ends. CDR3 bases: TGTGCCAGCAGTCGACAGGCTACGGGAGCTTTCTTT. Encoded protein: CASSRQATGAFF.

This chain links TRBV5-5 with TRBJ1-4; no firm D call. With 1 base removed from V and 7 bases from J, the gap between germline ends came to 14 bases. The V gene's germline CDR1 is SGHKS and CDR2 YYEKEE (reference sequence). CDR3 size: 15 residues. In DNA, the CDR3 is TGTGCCAGCAGCTTGAGAGGGAAGCTTATTGAAAAACTGTTTTTT. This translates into CASSLRGKLIEKLFF.

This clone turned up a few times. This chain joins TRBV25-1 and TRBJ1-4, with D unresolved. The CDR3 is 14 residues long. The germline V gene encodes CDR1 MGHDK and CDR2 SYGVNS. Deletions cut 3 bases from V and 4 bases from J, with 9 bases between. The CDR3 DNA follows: TGTGCCAGCAGTGACAGGCGGGTTAATGAAAAACTGTTTTTT. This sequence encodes CASSDRRVNEKLFF.

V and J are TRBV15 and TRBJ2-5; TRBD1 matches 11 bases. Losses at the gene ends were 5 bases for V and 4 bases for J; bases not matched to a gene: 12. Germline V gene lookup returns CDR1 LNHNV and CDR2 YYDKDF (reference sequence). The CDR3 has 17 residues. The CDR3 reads CATSSEAGQGVPETQYF. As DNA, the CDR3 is TGTGCCACCAGCTCTGAGGCGGGACAGGGGGTCCCAGAGACCCAGTACTTC.

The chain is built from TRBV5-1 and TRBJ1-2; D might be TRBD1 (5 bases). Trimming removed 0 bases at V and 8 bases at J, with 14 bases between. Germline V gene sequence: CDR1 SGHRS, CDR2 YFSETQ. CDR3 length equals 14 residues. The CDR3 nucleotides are TGCGCCAGCAGCTTGGGGGCCAGGGCGGCGGGCTACACCTTC. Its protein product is CASSLGARAAGYTF.

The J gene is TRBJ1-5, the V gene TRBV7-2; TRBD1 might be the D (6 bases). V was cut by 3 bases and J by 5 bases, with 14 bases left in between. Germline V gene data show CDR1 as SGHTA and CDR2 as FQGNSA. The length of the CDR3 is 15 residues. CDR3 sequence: CASSLGGQKHQPQHF. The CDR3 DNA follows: TGTGCCAGCAGCTTGGGTGGACAGAAACATCAGCCCCAGCATTTT.

The CDR3 loop is CASSEGLAGYEQYF. For the CDR3, the DNA is TGTGCCAGCAGTGAAGGACTAGCGGGGTACGAGCAGTACTTC. The chain has TRBV2 and TRBJ2-7; 11 bases match TRBD2. J was trimmed by 4 bases and V by 1 base; bases with no gene match: 0. Per the germline V gene, CDR1 is SNHLY and CDR2 is FYNNEI. The CDR3 totals 14 residues.

CDR3 region: CAWRGQGNQPQHF. The DNA of the CDR3 is TGTGCCTGGAGGGGACAGGGTAATCAGCCCCAGCATTTT. The J gene is TRBJ1-5, the V gene TRBV30; 9 bases line up with TRBD1. The CDR3 loop spans 13 amino acids. The germline gives CDR1 GTSNPN, CDR2 SVGIG (reference sequence). The junction had 1 base not matched to a gene; V was cut back by 3 bases and J by 4 bases.

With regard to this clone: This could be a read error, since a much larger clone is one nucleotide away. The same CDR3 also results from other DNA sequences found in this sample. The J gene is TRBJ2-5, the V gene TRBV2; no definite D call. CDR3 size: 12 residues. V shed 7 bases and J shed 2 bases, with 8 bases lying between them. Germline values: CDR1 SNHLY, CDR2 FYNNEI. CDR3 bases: TGTGCCAGCACCCCGGTGCAAGAGACCCAGTACTTC. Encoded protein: CASTPVQETQYF.

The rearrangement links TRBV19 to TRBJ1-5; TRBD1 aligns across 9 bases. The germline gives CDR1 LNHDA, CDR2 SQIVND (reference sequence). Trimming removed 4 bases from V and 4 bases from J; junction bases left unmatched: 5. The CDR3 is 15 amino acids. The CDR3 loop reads CASSRTGEVNQPQHF. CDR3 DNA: TGTGCCAGTAGTAGGACAGGGGAAGTAAATCAGCCCCAGCATTTT.

CDR3 sequence (DNA): TGTGCCAGCAGTTTAGCCGGAGATACGCAGTATTTT. Its translation is CASSLAGDTQYF. The chain couples TRBV12-3 or TRBV12-4 to TRBJ2-3; D remains unclear. Trimming cost V 0 bases and J 5 bases, with 3 bases left between them. The CDR3 spans 12 residues.

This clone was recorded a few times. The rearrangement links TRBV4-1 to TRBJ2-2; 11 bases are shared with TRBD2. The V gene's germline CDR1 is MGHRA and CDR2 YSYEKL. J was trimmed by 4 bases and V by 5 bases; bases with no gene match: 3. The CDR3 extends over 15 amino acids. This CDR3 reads CASSSGLAGTGELFF. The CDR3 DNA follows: TGCGCCAGCAGCAGCGGACTAGCGGGCACCGGGGAGCTGTTTTTT.

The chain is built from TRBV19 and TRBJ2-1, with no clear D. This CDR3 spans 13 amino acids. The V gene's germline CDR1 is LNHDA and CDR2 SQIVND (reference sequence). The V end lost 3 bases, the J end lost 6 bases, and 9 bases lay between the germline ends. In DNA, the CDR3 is TGTGCCAGTAGTATTGGGCTCATCAATGAGCAGTTCTTC. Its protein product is CASSIGLINEQFF. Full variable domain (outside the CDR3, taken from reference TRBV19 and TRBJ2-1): DGGITQSPKYLFRKEGQNVTLSCEQNLNHDAMYWYRQDPGQGLRLIYYSQIVNDFQKGDIAEGYSVSREKKESFPLTVTSAQKNPTAFYLCASSIGLINEQFFGPGTRLTVL.

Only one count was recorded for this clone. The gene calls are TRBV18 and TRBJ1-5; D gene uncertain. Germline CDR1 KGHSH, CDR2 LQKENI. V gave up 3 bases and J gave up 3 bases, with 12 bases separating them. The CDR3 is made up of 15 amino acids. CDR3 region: CASSPQAMANQPQHF. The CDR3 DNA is TGTGCCAGCTCACCCCAGGCGATGGCCAATCAGCCCCAGCATTTT. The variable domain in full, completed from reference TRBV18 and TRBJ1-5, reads NAGVMQNPRHLVRRRGQEARLRCSPMKGHSHVYWYRQLPEEGLKFMVYLQKENIIDESGMPKERFSAEFPKEGPSILRIQQVVRGDSAAYFCASSPQAMANQPQHFGDGTRLSIL.

The CDR3 coding sequence is TGCGCCAGCAGCCCCCGTCAGCAAGAGGGCAAGGGAGCTTTCTTT. Amino acids: CASSPRQQEGKGAFF. This sequence joins TRBV4-1 and TRBJ1-1; D not certain. Germline CDR1 MGHRA, CDR2 YSYEKL. The CDR3 length is 15 residues. The germline V and J ends were trimmed by 4 bases and 10 bases, with 22 bases remaining between them.

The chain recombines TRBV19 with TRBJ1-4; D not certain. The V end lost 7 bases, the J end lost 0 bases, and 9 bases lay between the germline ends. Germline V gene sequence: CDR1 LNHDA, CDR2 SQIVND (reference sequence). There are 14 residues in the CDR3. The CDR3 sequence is CASTTGATNEKLFF. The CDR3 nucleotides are TGTGCCAGTACCACCGGGGCAACTAATGAAAAACTGTTTTTT.

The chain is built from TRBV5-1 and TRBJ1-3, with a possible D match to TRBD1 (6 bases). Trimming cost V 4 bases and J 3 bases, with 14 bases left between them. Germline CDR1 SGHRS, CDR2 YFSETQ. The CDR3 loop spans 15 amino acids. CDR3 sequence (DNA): TGCGCCAGCAGCGCCGGTGACAGGCGTGGAAACACCATATATTTT. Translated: CASSAGDRRGNTIYF. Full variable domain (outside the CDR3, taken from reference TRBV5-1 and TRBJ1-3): KAGVTQTPRYLIKTRGQQVTLSCSPISGHRSVSWYQQTPGQGLQFLFEYFSETQRNKGNFPGRFSGRQFSNSRSEMNVSTLELGDSALYLCASSAGDRRGNTIYFGEGSWLTVV.

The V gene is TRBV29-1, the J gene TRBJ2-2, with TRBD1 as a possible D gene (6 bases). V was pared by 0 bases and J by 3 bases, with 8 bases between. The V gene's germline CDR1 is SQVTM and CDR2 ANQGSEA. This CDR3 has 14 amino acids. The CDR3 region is CSVEEGHHTGELFF. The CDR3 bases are TGCAGCGTTGAAGAGGGACACCACACCGGGGAGCTGTTTTTT.

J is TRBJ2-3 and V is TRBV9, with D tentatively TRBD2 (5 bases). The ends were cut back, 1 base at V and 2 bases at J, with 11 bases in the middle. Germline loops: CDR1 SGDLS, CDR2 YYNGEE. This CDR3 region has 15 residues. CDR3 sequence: CASSVSPGNTDTQYF. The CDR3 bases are TGTGCCAGCAGCGTATCACCGGGGAACACAGATACGCAGTATTTT.

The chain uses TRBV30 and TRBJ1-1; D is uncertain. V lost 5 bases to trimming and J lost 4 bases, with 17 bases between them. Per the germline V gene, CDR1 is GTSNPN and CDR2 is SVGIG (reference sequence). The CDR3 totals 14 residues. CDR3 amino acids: CAWSAIQQFTEAFF. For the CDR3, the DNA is TGTGCCTGGTCCGCAATACAGCAATTCACTGAAGCTTTCTTT.

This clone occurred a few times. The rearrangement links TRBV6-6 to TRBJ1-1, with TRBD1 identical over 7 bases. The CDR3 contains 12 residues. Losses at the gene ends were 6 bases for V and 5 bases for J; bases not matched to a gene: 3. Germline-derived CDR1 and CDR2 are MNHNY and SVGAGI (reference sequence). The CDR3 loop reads CASRQQGTEAFF. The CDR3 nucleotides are TGTGCCAGCAGACAACAGGGGACTGAAGCTTTCTTT.

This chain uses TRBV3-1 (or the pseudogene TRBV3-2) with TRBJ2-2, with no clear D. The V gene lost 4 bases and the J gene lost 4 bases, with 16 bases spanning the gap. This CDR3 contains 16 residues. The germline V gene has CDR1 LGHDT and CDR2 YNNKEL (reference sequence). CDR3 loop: CASSPSLAVLTGELFF. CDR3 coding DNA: TGTGCCAGCAGCCCCTCGTTGGCAGTCCTCACCGGGGAGCTGTTTTTT.

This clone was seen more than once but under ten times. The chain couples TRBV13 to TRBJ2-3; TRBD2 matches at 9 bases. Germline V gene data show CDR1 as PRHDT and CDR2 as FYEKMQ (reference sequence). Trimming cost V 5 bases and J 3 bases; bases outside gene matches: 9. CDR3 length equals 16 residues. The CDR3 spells CASSRKLAGSTDTQYF. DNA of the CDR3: TGTGCCAGCAGCCGGAAGCTAGCGGGGTCGACAGATACGCAGTATTTT.

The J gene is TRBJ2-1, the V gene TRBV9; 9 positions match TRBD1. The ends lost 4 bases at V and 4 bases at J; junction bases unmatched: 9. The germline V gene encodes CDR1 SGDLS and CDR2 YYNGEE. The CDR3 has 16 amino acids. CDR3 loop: CASSSRSGQGYNEQFF. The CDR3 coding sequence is TGTGCCAGCAGCTCTAGATCGGGACAGGGTTACAATGAGCAGTTCTTC.

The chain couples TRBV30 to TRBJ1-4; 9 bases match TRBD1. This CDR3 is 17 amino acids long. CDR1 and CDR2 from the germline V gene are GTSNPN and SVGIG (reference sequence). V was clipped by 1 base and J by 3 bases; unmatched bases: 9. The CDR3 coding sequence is TGTGCCTGGAGTGCCCACAGGGGGCAGGTTTCTAATGAAAAACTGTTTTTT. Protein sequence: CAWSAHRGQVSNEKLFF. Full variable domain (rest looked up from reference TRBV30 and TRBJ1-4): SQTIHQWPATLVQPVGSPLSLECTVEGTSNPNLYWYRQAAGRGLQLLFYSVGIGQISSEVPQNLSASRPQDRQFILSSKKLLLSDSGFYLCAWSAHRGQVSNEKLFFGSGTQLSVL.

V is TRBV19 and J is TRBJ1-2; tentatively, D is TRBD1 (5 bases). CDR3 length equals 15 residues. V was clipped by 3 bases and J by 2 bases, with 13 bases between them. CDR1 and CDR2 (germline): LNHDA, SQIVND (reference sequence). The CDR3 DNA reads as TGTGCCAGTAGTATCTTGGCAGGGCGCAACTATGGCTACACCTTC. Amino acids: CASSILAGRNYGYTF.

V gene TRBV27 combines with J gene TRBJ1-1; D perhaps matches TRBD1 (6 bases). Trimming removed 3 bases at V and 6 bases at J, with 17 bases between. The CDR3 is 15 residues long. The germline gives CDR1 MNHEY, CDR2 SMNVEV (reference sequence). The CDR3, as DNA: TGTGCCAGCAGTTTGGGGCAGGGGCGAAGGGCTGAAGCTTTCTTT. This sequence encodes CASSLGQGRRAEAFF.

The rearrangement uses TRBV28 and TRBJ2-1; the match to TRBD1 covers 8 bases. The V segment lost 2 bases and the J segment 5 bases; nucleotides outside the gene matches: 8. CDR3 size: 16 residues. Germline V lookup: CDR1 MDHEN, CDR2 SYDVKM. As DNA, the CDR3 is TGTGCCAGCAGTTTACTTTTAGGACAGGGAGACAATGAGCAGTTCTTC. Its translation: CASSLLLGQGDNEQFF.

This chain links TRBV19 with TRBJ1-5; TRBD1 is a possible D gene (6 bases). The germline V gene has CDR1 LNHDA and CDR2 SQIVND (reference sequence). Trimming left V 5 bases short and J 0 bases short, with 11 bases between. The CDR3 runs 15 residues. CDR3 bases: TGTGCCAGTAGTCCGAGGACAGATAGCAATCAGCCCCAGCATTTT. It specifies CASSPRTDSNQPQHF.

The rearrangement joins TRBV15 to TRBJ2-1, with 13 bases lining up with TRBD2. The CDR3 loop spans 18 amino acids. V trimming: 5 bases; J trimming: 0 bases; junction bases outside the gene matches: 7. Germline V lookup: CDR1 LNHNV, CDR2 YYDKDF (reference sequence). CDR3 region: CATSPRLAGGLSYNEQFF. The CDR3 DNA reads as TGTGCCACCAGCCCCCGACTAGCGGGGGGTCTCTCCTACAATGAGCAGTTCTTC.